The clone carrying this T cell receptor (beta chain) was seen only a few times. The antigen is not known. The data were taken from a study of blood T cells in healthy people across ages. Study-level findings and limits: Observed TCR beta diversity per million T cells went down as age went up. This fall followed a roughly linear course with age.

Primed by a sample-barcoded 5' primer and a J-beta primer mix, a second PCR proceeded for 7 to 11 cycles. Individual samples furnished no less than 2.5 million CDR3-containing paired-end reads apiece. TCRdb re-called the 5' RACE reads through MiXCR, storing one row per CDR3 protein. This table has about 1,800,000 distinct CDR3 sequences, 28% appearing once. Trimming took 1 base from V and 7 from J; bases not matched to a gene: 7. The CDR3 totals 14 residues. CDR1 KGHSH and CDR2 LQKENI come from the germline V gene. The sequenced material came from blood. This sequence was found in a woman in her thirties in good health. V is TRBV18 and J is TRBJ2-7, with 7 bases aligning to TRBD2. CDR3 sequence: CASSPQAGNLEQYF. The CDR3 DNA follows: TGTGCCAGCTCACCACAAGCGGGAAATTTAGAGCAGTACTTC.